Presented here are 15 T cell receptor beta chains from one specimen sequenced in a study of cytomegalovirus exposure and HLA in healthy donors. 60 Vbeta and 13 Jbeta primers were used in PCR. The data were produced by immunoSEQ multiplex PCR, yet TCRdb's version contains in-frame clones alone and is incomplete. The top ten clones hold around 1.8% of a sample with 100,000 to 150,000 clones, around 76% of them seen once. Sequencing was done on a sample of PBMCs. All receptors derive from a woman aged 50 to 60 in good health and CMV-seronegative.

This chain uses TRBV5-1 with TRBJ1-1; 7 nucleotides match TRBD1. Germline V gene sequence: CDR1 SGHRS, CDR2 YFSETQ. V shed 3 bases and J 1 base; nucleotides not matched to a gene: 6. The CDR3 length is 15 residues. The CDR3 DNA reads TGCGCCAGCAGCTCACAGGGGTCCTCGAACACTGAAGCTTTCTTT. Its translation is CASSSQGSSNTEAFF.

The chain carries TRBV7-3 and TRBJ2-1; 7 nucleotides line up with TRBD2. The CDR3 runs 14 residues. Trimming cost V 4 bases and J 5 bases; bases outside gene matches: 5. The germline V gene encodes CDR1 SGHTA and CDR2 FQGTGA. CDR3 sequence: CASSSSGADNEQFF. CDR3 DNA: TGTGCCAGCAGCTCTAGCGGAGCAGACAATGAGCAGTTCTTC.

The chain joins TRBV9 to TRBJ2-7; weak D call: TRBD2 (6 bases). Germline V CDR1 and CDR2: SGDLS, YYNGEE. This CDR3 region has 13 residues. V gave up 4 bases and J gave up 6 bases, with 14 bases separating them. CDR3: CASSPTGVGEQYF. As DNA, the CDR3 is TGTGCCAGCAGCCCCACGGGGGTCGGCGAGCAGTACTTC.

This chain uses TRBV7-2 with TRBJ1-1; maybe TRBD1 (6 bases). This CDR3 contains 17 residues. The V gene lost 2 bases and the J gene lost 4 bases, with 20 bases spanning the gap. Germline loops: CDR1 SGHTA, CDR2 FQGNSA. The CDR3 loop is CASSLRALGAYGTEAFF. The CDR3 DNA reads TGTGCCAGCAGCTTACGGGCCCTGGGGGCTTATGGCACTGAAGCTTTCTTT.

The chain recombines TRBV29-1 with TRBJ2-3; TRBD2 matches at 9 bases. Per germline, CDR1 SQVTM and CDR2 ANQGSEA. J gave up 5 bases and V 7 bases, and 16 bases lay outside the gene matches. The CDR3 contains 16 residues. The DNA of the CDR3 is TGCAGCGGCTACAGGGTCGCGCGGGAGGGTGGAGATACGCAGTATTTT. Its protein is CSGYRVAREGGDTQYF.

The chain uses TRBV29-1 and TRBJ2-1, with D tentatively TRBD2 (7 bases). Trimming pared 6 bases from V and 6 bases from J, leaving 18 bases between. There are 14 residues in the CDR3. The germline CDR1 and CDR2 sequences are SQVTM and ANQGSEA. The CDR3 loop is CSVQSGTSSNEQFF. The CDR3 DNA follows: TGCAGCGTACAGAGCGGGACATCGTCCAATGAGCAGTTCTTC.

CDR3 residues: CASSYGTATTGELFF. CDR3 DNA: TGTGCCAGCAGTTACGGGACAGCCACGACCGGGGAGCTGTTTTTT. The genes are TRBV6-5 and TRBJ2-2, with TRBD1 matching 7 bases. This CDR3 is 15 amino acids long. With V trimmed by 2 bases and J by 5 bases, 5 bases remained unmatched. Germline lookup yields CDR1 MNHEY and CDR2 SVGAGI.

This clone was recorded a few times. This chain uses TRBV6-6 with TRBJ1-1; D might be TRBD1 (6 bases). The V gene lost 2 bases and the J gene lost 0 bases, with 10 bases spanning the gap. The germline gives CDR1 MNHNY, CDR2 SVGAGI (reference sequence). There are 15 residues in the CDR3. The CDR3: CASSYVGQMNTEAFF. CDR3 nucleotide sequence: TGTGCCAGCAGTTACGTGGGACAAATGAACACTGAAGCTTTCTTT.

The chain has TRBV27 and TRBJ2-3; 7 nucleotides match TRBD2. With V trimmed by 2 bases and J by 0 bases, 2 bases remained unmatched. Germline V lookup: CDR1 MNHEY, CDR2 SMNVEV (reference sequence). The CDR3 has 15 residues. The CDR3 DNA reads TGTGCCAGCAGTTTAGGGACTACCAGCACAGATACGCAGTATTTT. Its translation: CASSLGTTSTDTQYF.

The rearrangement joins TRBV19 to TRBJ2-2, with 9 bases lining up with TRBD1. CDR1 and CDR2 from the germline V gene are LNHDA and SQIVND (reference sequence). This CDR3 is 15 amino acids long. V was clipped by 5 bases and J by 2 bases; unmatched bases: 3. CDR3 in amino acids: CASSDRGRNTGELFF. The CDR3 DNA sequence: TGTGCCAGTAGTGACAGGGGGAGAAACACCGGGGAGCTGTTTTTT.

The chain carries TRBV28 and TRBJ2-7, with TRBD1 matching 8 bases. The V and J ends lost 5 bases and 7 bases, in that order; junction bases with no gene match: 4. This CDR3 is 12 amino acids long. Looked up from germline, CDR1 is MDHEN and CDR2 is SYDVKM. The CDR3 is CASSAGTGEQYF. As DNA, the CDR3 is TGTGCCAGCAGTGCCGGGACAGGAGAGCAGTACTTC.

The table lists this clone with a count of one. V and J are TRBV5-1 and TRBJ1-2, with a possible D match to TRBD1 (5 bases). The CDR3 totals 13 residues. Per the germline V gene, CDR1 is SGHRS and CDR2 is YFSETQ. V gave up 2 bases and J gave up 8 bases, with 13 bases separating them. The CDR3 region is CASSFGTQDGYTF. The DNA for the CDR3 is TGCGCCAGCAGCTTCGGGACTCAAGACGGCTACACCTTC.

The chain recombines TRBV9 with TRBJ1-1; D possibly corresponds to TRBD1 (5 bases). With 4 bases removed from V and 6 bases from J, the gap between germline ends came to 16 bases. The CDR3 extends over 14 amino acids. Germline CDR1 SGDLS, CDR2 YYNGEE. The CDR3 spells CASSTKDSNSEAFF. CDR3 nucleotide sequence: TGTGCCAGCAGCACCAAAGACAGTAACTCTGAAGCTTTCTTT.

The genes are TRBV5-1 and TRBJ2-1; 7 bases are a match to TRBD2. V lost 5 bases to trimming and J lost 8 bases; unmatched junction nucleotides: 1. CDR1 is SGHRS and CDR2 is YFSETQ in the germline V gene. The CDR3 length is 11 residues. In nucleotides, the CDR3 is TGCGCCAGCAGGCGGGAGCATGAGCAGTTCTTC. Translating it yields CASRREHEQFF.

This chain links TRBV19 with TRBJ2-5, with D possibly being TRBD2 (5 bases). Per the germline V gene, CDR1 is LNHDA and CDR2 is SQIVND (reference sequence). The CDR3 is 13 residues long. The ends were cut back, 7 bases at V and 3 bases at J, with 12 bases in the middle. This CDR3 is CASNQKREETQYF. The CDR3 nucleotides are TGTGCCAGTAACCAAAAGAGGGAAGAGACCCAGTACTTC. Complete variable domain (other parts from reference TRBV19 and TRBJ2-5): DGGITQSPKYLFRKEGQNVTLSCEQNLNHDAMYWYRQDPGQGLRLIYYSQIVNDFQKGDIAEGYSVSREKKESFPLTVTSAQKNPTAFYLCASNQKREETQYFGPGTRLLVL.